These 16 T cell receptor beta chains originate from one sample sequenced in a study of Graves' ophthalmopathy and Graves' hyperthyroidism. Amplified TCR beta CDR3 regions were obtained using RNA transcripts as template. HTBI primers were employed in first-round RT-PCR, then a second-round multiplex PCR followed. TCRdb re-analysed the multiplex PCR reads in MiXCR, keeping a single row per CDR3 protein. The top ten clones hold approximately 43% of a sample with roughly 700,000 distinct CDR3 sequences, around 40% of them seen once. Source material: peripheral blood. The receptors come from an adult man with Graves' ophthalmopathy.

This clonotype was observed at least ten times. The chain has TRBV9 and TRBJ1-2; D is possibly TRBD1 (6 bases). This CDR3 has 15 residues. V lost 4 bases to trimming and J lost 4 bases, with 17 bases between them. Germline loops: CDR1 SGDLS, CDR2 YYNGEE. CDR3 DNA: TGTGCCAGCAGCTCCCGGTCAGGGGATGGCTATGGCTACACCTTC. It translates to CASSSRSGDGYGYTF.

This clonotype came up a few times. The V and J genes are TRBV20-1 and TRBJ1-2, with D perhaps TRBD1 (5 bases). This CDR3 comprises 15 residues. CDR1 is DFQATT, CDR2 SNEGSKA, per germline (reference sequence). V lost 4 bases, J lost 5 bases, and 20 bases lay in between. CDR3 bases: TGCAGTGCTAAAGCAGGGACTACCCTACGGTATGGCTACACCTTC. It codes for CSAKAGTTLRYGYTF.

This clonotype was counted a few times. This chain uses TRBV11-2 with TRBJ2-7; possibly TRBD2 for D (5 bases). The CDR3 loop spans 15 amino acids. Germline CDR1 and CDR2: SGHAT and FQNNGV. The V end lost 0 bases, the J end lost 0 bases, and 9 bases lay between the germline ends. Here the CDR3 DNA reads TGTGCCAGCAGCTTAGAGGTTGGGAGCTCCTACGAGCAGTACTTC. Protein product: CASSLEVGSSYEQYF.

The chain combines TRBV25-1 with TRBJ2-2; perhaps TRBD1 as D (5 bases). The CDR3 is 13 residues long. Trimming removed 8 bases from V and 5 bases from J, with 12 bases in between. Germline V gives CDR1 MGHDK, CDR2 SYGVNS. In DNA form, the CDR3 reads TGTGCCAGCTTAGTTCCAGGGACCGGGGAGCTGTTTTTT. This gives the protein CASLVPGTGELFF.

Note on this clonotype: A much larger clone is a single base away; this may be a read error. The chain employs TRBV19 and TRBJ1-5, with TRBD1 as a possible D gene (6 bases). The CDR3 totals 16 residues. V was clipped by 10 bases and J by 3 bases, with 22 bases between them. Germline-derived CDR1 and CDR2 are LNHDA and SQIVND (reference sequence). The CDR3 DNA is TGTGCCAATAACGAAGGGGGTATAGGTCCCAATCAGCCCCAGCATTTT. Protein sequence: CANNEGGIGPNQPQHF.

A few counts support this clonotype. The V call is TRBV20-1, the J call TRBJ1-2; D is perhaps TRBD1 (5 bases). CDR3 length: 13 amino acids. Germline lookup yields CDR1 DFQATT and CDR2 SNEGSKA (reference sequence). V gave up 4 bases and J gave up 8 bases, with 17 bases separating them. In DNA form, the CDR3 reads TGCAGTGCTATCGAGGGAGGGGTCATCGGCTACACCTTC. Protein sequence: CSAIEGGVIGYTF.

This clonotype was counted between two and nine times. This rearrangement joins TRBV6-2 or TRBV6-3 to TRBJ1-5, with TRBD1 as a possible D gene (6 bases). Germline V lookup: CDR1 MNHEY, CDR2 SVGEGT. This CDR3 region has 15 residues. The V end was cut by 0 bases, the J end by 2 bases, with 8 bases between. The CDR3 spells CASSYSRGGNQPQHF. In DNA form, the CDR3 reads TGTGCCAGCAGTTACTCGAGGGGGGGCAATCAGCCCCAGCATTTT.

The rearrangement joins TRBV20-1 to TRBJ2-5, with a tentative D call TRBD1 (6 bases). The CDR3 is made up of 15 amino acids. Germline-derived CDR1 and CDR2 are DFQATT and SNEGSKA (reference sequence). Trimming removed 8 bases from V and 1 base from J, with 20 bases in between. CDR3 in amino acids: CSIKGDREPQETQYF. CDR3 nucleotide sequence: TGCAGTATCAAGGGGGACCGCGAGCCCCAAGAGACCCAGTACTTC.

This clonotype was recorded many times. The CDR3: CASPNMNTEAFF. DNA for the CDR3: TGTGCCAGTCCGAACATGAACACTGAAGCTTTCTTT. The gene calls are TRBV6-5 and TRBJ1-1; no firm D call. The CDR3 consists of 12 residues. V lost 9 bases and J 0 bases, leaving 8 bases between the germline ends. Looked up from germline, CDR1 is MNHEY and CDR2 is SVGAGI.

A word on this clonotype: A junction end diverges from the germline sequence, so it may reflect a read error. The chain links TRBV7-8 to TRBJ2-5, with 7 bases identical to TRBD2. Germline CDR1 and CDR2: SGHVS and FQNEAQ. The CDR3 loop spans 14 amino acids. The CDR3 region has the DNA TGTGCCAGCAGCTTATTCCGGGGGGAAGAGGCCCAGTACTTC. This gives the protein CASSLFRGEEAQYF.

This clonotype was seen many times. This rearrangement joins TRBV24-1 to TRBJ2-5; D gene ambiguous. The germline CDR1 and CDR2 sequences are KGHDR and SFDVKD. Trimming left V 0 bases short and J 0 bases short, with 7 bases between. This CDR3 is built from 15 residues. The CDR3 DNA is TGTGCCACCAGTGATTTGCGAGGAAACCAAGAGACCCAGTACTTC. Translation gives CATSDLRGNQETQYF.

This sequence joins TRBV14 and TRBJ2-7; tentatively, D is TRBD1 (6 bases). Germline CDR1 is SGHDN and CDR2 is FVKESK. V lost 2 bases and J 4 bases, leaving 15 bases between the germline ends. The CDR3 consists of 15 residues. The CDR3 DNA reads as TGTGCCAGCAGCCAATGGCAGGGGCCCGCTTACGAGCAGTACTTC. This sequence encodes CASSQWQGPAYEQYF. Full variable domain (remainder filled in from reference TRBV14 and TRBJ2-7): EAGVTQFPSHSVIEKGQTVTLRCDPISGHDNLYWYRRVMGKEIKFLLHFVKESKQDESGMPNNRFLAERTGGTYSTLKVQPAELEDSGVYFCASSQWQGPAYEQYFGPGTRLTVT.

This clonotype has only a few counts. The V gene is TRBV4-1, the J gene TRBJ2-7; D is perhaps TRBD1 or TRBD2 (5 bases each). V was cut by 0 bases and J by 6 bases, with 6 bases left in between. The CDR3 spans 12 residues. In germline, CDR1 is MGHRA, CDR2 YSYEKL. CDR3 DNA: TGCGCCAGCAGCCAAGATGGGGGCGAGCAGTACTTC. Translated, it gives CASSQDGGEQYF.

This chain joins TRBV2 and TRBJ2-5, with 11 bases matching TRBD2. V shed 7 bases, J shed 1 base, and the junction held 5 bases outside the gene matches. This CDR3 spans 15 amino acids. Germline loops: CDR1 SNHLY, CDR2 FYNNEI. The CDR3: CASILTSGAQETQYF. The CDR3 bases are TGTGCCAGCATCCTGACTAGCGGGGCCCAAGAGACCCAGTACTTC.

This chain joins TRBV20-1 and TRBJ2-5; 9 bases are a match to TRBD2. The V segment lost 1 base and the J segment 1 base; nucleotides outside the gene matches: 13. This CDR3 has 18 residues. Germline CDR1 and CDR2: DFQATT and SNEGSKA (reference sequence). The CDR3 DNA is TGCAGTGCTAGAGGACGGGGGGCTAGCGGGACGTTCCAAGAGACCCAGTACTTC. Translation: CSARGRGASGTFQETQYF.

The J gene is TRBJ1-1, the V gene TRBV7-9; TRBD1 is a possible D gene (6 bases). Trimming took off 5 bases at V and 6 bases at J, with 16 bases between the two ends. The CDR3 is made up of 14 amino acids. CDR1 and CDR2 (germline): SEHNR, FQNEAQ (reference sequence). The CDR3 bases are TGTGCCAGCAGCCCCTCCGGACAGAGTCCTGAAGCTTTCTTT. This translates into CASSPSGQSPEAFF. The full variable domain, in which reference TRBV7-9 and TRBJ1-1 provide the parts outside the CDR3, is DTGVSQNPRHKITKRGQNVTFRCDPISEHNRLYWYRQTLGQGPEFLTYFQNEAQLEKSRLLSDRFSAERPKGSFSTLEIQRTEQGDSAMYLCASSPSGQSPEAFFGQGTRLTVV.